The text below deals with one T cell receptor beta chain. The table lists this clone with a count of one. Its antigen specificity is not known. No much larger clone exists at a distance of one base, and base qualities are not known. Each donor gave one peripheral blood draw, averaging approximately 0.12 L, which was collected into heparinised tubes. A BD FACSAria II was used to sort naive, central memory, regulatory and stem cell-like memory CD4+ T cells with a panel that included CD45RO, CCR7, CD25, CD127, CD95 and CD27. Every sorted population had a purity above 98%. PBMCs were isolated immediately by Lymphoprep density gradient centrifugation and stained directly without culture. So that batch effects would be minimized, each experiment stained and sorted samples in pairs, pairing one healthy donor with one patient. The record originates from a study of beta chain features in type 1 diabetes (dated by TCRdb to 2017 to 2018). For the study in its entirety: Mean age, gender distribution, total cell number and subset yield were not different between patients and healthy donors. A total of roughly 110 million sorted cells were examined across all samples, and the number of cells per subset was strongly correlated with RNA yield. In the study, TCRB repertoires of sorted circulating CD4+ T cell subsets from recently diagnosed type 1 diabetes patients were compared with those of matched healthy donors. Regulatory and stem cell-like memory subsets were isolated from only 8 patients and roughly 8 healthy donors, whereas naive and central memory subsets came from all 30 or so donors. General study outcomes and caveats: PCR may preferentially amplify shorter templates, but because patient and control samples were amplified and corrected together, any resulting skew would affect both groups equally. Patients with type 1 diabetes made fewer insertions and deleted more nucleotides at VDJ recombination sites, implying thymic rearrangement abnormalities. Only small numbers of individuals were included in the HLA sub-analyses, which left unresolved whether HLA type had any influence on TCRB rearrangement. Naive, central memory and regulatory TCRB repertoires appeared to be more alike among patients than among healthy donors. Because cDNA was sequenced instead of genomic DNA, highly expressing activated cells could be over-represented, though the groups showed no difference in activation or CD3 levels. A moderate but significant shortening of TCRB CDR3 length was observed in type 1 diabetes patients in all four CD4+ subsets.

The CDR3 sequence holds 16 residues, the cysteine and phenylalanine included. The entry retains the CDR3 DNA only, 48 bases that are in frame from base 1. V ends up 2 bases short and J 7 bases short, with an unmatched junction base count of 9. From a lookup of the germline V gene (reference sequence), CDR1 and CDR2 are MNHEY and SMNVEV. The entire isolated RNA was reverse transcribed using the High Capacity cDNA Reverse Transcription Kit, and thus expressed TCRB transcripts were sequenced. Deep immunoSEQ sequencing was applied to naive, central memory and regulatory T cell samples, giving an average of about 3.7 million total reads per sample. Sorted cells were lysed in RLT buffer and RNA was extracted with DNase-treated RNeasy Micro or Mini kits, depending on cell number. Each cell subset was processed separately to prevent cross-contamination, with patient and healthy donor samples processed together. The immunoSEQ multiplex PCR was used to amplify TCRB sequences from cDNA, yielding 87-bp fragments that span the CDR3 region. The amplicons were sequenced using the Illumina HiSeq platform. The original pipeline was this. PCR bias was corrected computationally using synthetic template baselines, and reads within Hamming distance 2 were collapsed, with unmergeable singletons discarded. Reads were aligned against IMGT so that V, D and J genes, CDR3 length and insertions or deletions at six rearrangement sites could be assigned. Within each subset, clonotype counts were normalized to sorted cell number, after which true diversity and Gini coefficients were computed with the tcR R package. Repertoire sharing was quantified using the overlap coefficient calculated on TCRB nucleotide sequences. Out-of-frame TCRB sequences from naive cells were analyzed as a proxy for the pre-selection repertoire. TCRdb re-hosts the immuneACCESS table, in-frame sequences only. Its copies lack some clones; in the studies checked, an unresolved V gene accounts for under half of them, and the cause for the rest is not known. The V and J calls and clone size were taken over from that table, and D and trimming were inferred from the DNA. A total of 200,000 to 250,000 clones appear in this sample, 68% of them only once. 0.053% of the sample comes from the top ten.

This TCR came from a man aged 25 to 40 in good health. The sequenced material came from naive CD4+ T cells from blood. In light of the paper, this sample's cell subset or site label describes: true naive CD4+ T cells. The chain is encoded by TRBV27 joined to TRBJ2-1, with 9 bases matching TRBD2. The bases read TGTGCCAGCAGTTTAAGACTGAGCGGGAGGTGGAATGAGCAGTTCTTC. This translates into CASSLRLSGRWNEQFF.